This TCR beta chain was found in a study of early T cells in non-severe SARS-CoV-2 infection. Study at large: Sequencing input comprised bulk RNA from unsorted whole blood; chain pairing was not available. General study findings and limits: Reliance on VDJdb matching favored anti-spike CD8 responses; private and CD4 specificities were missed.

This clonotype was counted between two and nine times. The antigen is undetermined. The V gene's germline CDR1 is SQVTM and CDR2 ANQGSEA. Trimming removed 6 bases from V and 7 bases from J, with 18 bases in between. The CDR3 totals 13 residues. Attachment of unique molecular identifiers was made to individual cDNA molecules. TCRdb itself ran the 5' RACE reads through MiXCR, one entry per CDR3 protein. This sample has 75,000 to 100,000 distinct CDR3 sequences, with approximately 15% found just once. V is TRBV29-1 and J is TRBJ2-5; a weak D match, TRBD2 (6 bases). The TCR sequence derives from an adult who was a healthcare worker with PCR-confirmed SARS-CoV-2 infection or an uninfected control (not recorded which). The sample comprised whole blood. CDR3 amino acids: CSVDSPKGGTQYF. For the CDR3, the DNA is TGCAGCGTAGACTCCCCCAAGGGAGGGACCCAGTACTTC.